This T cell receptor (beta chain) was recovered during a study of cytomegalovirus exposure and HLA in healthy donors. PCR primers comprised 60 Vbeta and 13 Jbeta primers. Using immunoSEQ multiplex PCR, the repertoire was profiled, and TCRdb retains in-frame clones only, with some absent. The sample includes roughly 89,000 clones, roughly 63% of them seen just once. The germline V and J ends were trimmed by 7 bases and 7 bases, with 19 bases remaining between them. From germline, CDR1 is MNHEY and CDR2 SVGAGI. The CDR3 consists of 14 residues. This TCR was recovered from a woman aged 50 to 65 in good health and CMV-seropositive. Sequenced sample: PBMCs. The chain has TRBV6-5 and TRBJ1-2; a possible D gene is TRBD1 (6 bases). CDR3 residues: CASKSRPGGFGYTF. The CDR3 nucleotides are TGTGCCAGCAAATCCCGGCCGGGGGGCTTTGGCTACACCTTC.